These T cell receptor beta chains were read from a single sample in a study of shared clonotypes between healthy human individuals. Profiled with immunoSEQ multiplex PCR; TCRdb holds only in-frame clones, not every one. The sample lists 500,000 to 650,000 clones, about 80% occurring once. Material for sequencing was PBMCs. These receptors originate from a woman in her 40s in good health. Some clones in this sample may be carry-over from other donors' samples. Both conserved end residues are part of each CDR3. The order of the fields is clone size, J gene, V gene, D gene, CDR3 DNA, CDR3 protein. A D gene is named only where the DNA matches it firmly. Clone size is given for some rows only: seen once, a few or many times, or a class if the clone is expanded.

. TRBJ2-3 TRBV5-6 . TGTGCCAGCATCACAGCGGGTGGGAGGAGCACAGATACGCAGTATTTT CASITAGGRSTDTQYF
. TRBJ1-2 TRBV19 TRBD1 TGTGCCAGTAGTACGCGACAGGGGGCTTTCTATGGCTACACCTTC CASSTRQGAFYGYTF
. TRBJ2-7 TRBV20-1 . TGCAGTGCTGGGGACTCTGCCGAGCAGTACTTC CSAGDSAEQYF
. TRBJ1-1 TRBV9 TRBD1 TGTGCCAGCAGCCCTCAACAGGGGGCAGACACTGAAGCTTTCTTT CASSPQQGADTEAFF
. TRBJ2-7 TRBV7-9 TRBD1 TGTGCCAGCAGCGAGGGACAGTCTCCCTACGAGCAGTACTTC CASSEGQSPYEQYF
once TRBJ2-1 TRBV9 TRBD2 TGTGCCAGCAGCGTAGGTAGCGGGAGGAGTGGAGCATTCTACAATGAGCAGTTCTTC CASSVGSGRSGAFYNEQFF
. TRBJ1-2 TRBV6-1 TRBD1 TGTGCCAGCAGGGAAGGCTCAGGGGGCGTGTTGTATGGCTACACCTTC CASREGSGGVLYGYTF
. TRBJ1-1 TRBV10-2 . TGCGCCAGCAGTGAGTCAGGCGGCCCCTTGAACACTGAAGCTTTCTTT CASSESGGPLNTEAFF
once TRBJ2-3 TRBV15 TRBD2 TGTGCCACCAGCAGAGAGAGGGGACCGGGGGGGATATCGACAGATACGCAGTATTTT CATSRERGPGGISTDTQYF
few TRBJ2-5 TRBV7-2 . TGTGCCAGCAGCTTGACCAGGAGGGAGACCCAGTACTTC CASSLTRRETQYF
. TRBJ1-2 TRBV14 TRBD1 TGTGCCAGCAGCGCCCGGGACAGGGTTGCATATGGCTACACCTTC CASSARDRVAYGYTF
. TRBJ1-2 TRBV4-1 . TGCGCCAGCAGCCTTCAAGACAGAACTAACTATGGCTACACCTTC CASSLQDRTNYGYTF
once TRBJ2-1 TRBV7-9 . TGTGCCAGCAGCCTCAGCAAAAGCGGGCCCGCCTCCTACAATGAGCAGTTCTTC CASSLSKSGPASYNEQFF
few TRBJ1-4 TRBV7-8 . TGTGCCAGCAGCTTAGGACACTTGCCTAAAGGGACGGAGAATGAAAAACTGTTTTTT CASSLGHLPKGTENEKLFF
. TRBJ1-5 TRBV29-1 TRBD1 TGCAGCGTTGTCTTGGTCGGGACAGGGGGAATCCAGCCCCAGCATTTT CSVVLVGTGGIQPQHF
. TRBJ1-2 TRBV30 TRBD1 TGTGCCTGGAGTGCCCCGAACAGGGGAGGGAACTATGGCTACACCTTC CAWSAPNRGGNYGYTF
. TRBJ2-7 TRBV7-2 . TGTGCCAGCAGCGCCCGACTAGGAACCTACGAGCAGTACTTC CASSARLGTYEQYF
. TRBJ2-7 TRBV7-3 . TGTGCCAGCAGCCCGGGGGACGGCGAGCAGTACTTC CASSPGDGEQYF
. TRBJ2-6 TRBV18 . TGTGCCAGCTCACCACGTAGAGACTCTGGGGCCAACGTCCTGACTTTC CASSPRRDSGANVLTF
. TRBJ2-1 TRBV11-1 . TGTGCCAGCAGCTCTAGGGGGTCCGAATACAATGAGCAGTTCTTC CASSSRGSEYNEQFF
. TRBJ1-1 TRBV2 TRBD1 TGTGCCAGCAGTGAAGCGCAGGGGGGGGCGAACACTGAAGCTTCCTTT CASSEAQGGANTEASF
. TRBJ2-7 TRBV30 . TGTGCCCTGGGGCCCACCGGTCCCCACGAGCAGTACTTC CALGPTGPHEQYF
once TRBJ2-1 TRBV5-4 . TGTGCCAGCAGCCCACAGGGCTCAGGCGACAATGAGCAGTTCTTC CASSPQGSGDNEQFF
. TRBJ2-5 TRBV19 TRBD1 TGTGCCAGTAGTCTCAACAGGGGATGGAGAGAGACCCAGTACTTC CASSLNRGWRETQYF
few TRBJ2-1 TRBV6-6 TRBD2 TGTGCCAGCAGTTACGGAACTAGCGGGAGGGCCAATGAGCAGTTCTTC CASSYGTSGRANEQFF
. TRBJ1-1 TRBV10-3 . TGTGCCATCAGGGGATACAGGGAGAACACTGAAGCTTTCTTT CAIRGYRENTEAFF
. TRBJ2-7 TRBV28 TRBD2 TGTGCCAGCGCAACTAGCGCTGTCTACGAGCAGTACTTC CASATSAVYEQYF
. TRBJ2-2 TRBV5-4 . TGTGCCAGCAGCTTAAATAGCGAGGGCGGGGAGCTGTTTTTT CASSLNSEGGELFF
. TRBJ1-2 TRBV20-1 . TGCAGTGCTAGGTGGGTGGGTGGCTACACCTTC CSARWVGGYTF
once TRBJ2-5 TRBV7-8 TRBD2 TGTGCCAGCAGCCCCCGGACTAGCGGGACGGGGACCCAGTACTTC CASSPRTSGTGTQYF
. TRBJ1-5 TRBV7-2 . TGTGCCAGCAGCCCGAATAACAGCCCAATGGGGCCCCAGCATTTT CASSPNNSPMGPQHF
. TRBJ2-6 TRBV10-1 . TGCGCCAGCAGTAGCGACCCAAGATCACAAAGTCGGGCCAACGTCCTGACTTTC CASSSDPRSQSRANVLTF
. TRBJ1-2 TRBV6-1 . TGTGCCAGCAGCCCCGGGACGGATTTGGGCTACACCTTC CASSPGTDLGYTF
few TRBJ2-2 TRBV4-2 TRBD2 TGTGCCAGCAGCCTTACTAGCGCCGGAGACACCGGGGAGCTGTTTTTT CASSLTSAGDTGELFF
few TRBJ2-7 TRBV5-8 TRBD2 TGTGCCAGCAGCTGGACTAGCGGGAGGGCCTACGAGCAGTACTTC CASSWTSGRAYEQYF
. TRBJ1-5 TRBV6-5 TRBD1 TGTGCCAGCAGCCTCGACAGGGGACGAGGGCAGCCCCAGCATTTT CASSLDRGRGQPQHF
once TRBJ2-7 TRBV2 TRBD2 TGTGCCAGCAGAGTTAGCGGGAGGTCAACCTACGAGCAGTACTTC CASRVSGRSTYEQYF